The clone carrying this T cell receptor (beta chain) was seen only a few times. The data derive from a study of blood T cells in healthy people across ages. Donors were systemically healthy Caucasian individuals from Russia aged about 6 to 95 years. The CDR3 is 14 amino acids. V gave up 4 bases and J gave up 3 bases, with 13 bases separating them. Germline CDR1 LGHNA, CDR2 YNFKEQ. Combining a sample-barcoded 5' primer with a J-beta primer mix, a second PCR ran for roughly 6 to 12 cycles. At least 3 million CDR3-containing paired-end reads were obtained per sample. TCRdb passed the 5' RACE reads through MiXCR, listing each CDR3 protein once. The sample includes 1.5 million to 2 million distinct CDR3 sequences, less than 50% seen only once; the top ten take over 2%.

This TCR was sampled from a woman between 40 and 50 years old in good health. The V gene is TRBV4-2, the J gene TRBJ2-7, with D possibly matching TRBD2 (6 bases). Sequencing was carried out using blood. This chain's CDR3 is CASSPAGWDYEQYF. CDR3 in DNA: TGTGCCAGCAGCCCGGCGGGATGGGACTACGAGCAGTACTTC.